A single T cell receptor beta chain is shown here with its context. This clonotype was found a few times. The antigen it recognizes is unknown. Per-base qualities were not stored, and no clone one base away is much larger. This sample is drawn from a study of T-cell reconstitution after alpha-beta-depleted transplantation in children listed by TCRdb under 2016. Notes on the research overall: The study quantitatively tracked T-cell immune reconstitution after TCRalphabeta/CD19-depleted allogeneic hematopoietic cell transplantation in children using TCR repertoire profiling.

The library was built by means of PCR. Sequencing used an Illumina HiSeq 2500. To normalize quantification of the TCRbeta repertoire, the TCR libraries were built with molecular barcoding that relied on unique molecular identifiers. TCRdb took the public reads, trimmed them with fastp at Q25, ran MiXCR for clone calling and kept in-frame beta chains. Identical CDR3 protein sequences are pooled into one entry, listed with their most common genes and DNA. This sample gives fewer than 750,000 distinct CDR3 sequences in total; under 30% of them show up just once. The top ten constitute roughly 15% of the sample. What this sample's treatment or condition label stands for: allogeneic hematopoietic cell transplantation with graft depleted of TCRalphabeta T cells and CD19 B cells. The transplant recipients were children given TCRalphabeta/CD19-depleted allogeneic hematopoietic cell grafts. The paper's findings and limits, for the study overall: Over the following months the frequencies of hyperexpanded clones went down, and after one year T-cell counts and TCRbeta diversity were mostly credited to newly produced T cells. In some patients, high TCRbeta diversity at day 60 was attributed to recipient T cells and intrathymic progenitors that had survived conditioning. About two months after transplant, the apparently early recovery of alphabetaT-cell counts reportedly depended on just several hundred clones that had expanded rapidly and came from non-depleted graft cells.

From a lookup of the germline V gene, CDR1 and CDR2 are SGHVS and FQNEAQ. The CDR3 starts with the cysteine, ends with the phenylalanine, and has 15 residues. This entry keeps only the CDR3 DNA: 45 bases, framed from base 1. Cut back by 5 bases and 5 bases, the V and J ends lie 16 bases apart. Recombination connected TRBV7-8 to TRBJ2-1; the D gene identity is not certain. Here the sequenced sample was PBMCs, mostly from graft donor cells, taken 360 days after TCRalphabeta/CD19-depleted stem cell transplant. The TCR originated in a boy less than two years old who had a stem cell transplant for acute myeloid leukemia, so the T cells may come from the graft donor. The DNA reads TGTGCCAGCAGCGTACTCATCTCACGAGACAATGAGCAGTTCTTC. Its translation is CASSVLISRDNEQFF.